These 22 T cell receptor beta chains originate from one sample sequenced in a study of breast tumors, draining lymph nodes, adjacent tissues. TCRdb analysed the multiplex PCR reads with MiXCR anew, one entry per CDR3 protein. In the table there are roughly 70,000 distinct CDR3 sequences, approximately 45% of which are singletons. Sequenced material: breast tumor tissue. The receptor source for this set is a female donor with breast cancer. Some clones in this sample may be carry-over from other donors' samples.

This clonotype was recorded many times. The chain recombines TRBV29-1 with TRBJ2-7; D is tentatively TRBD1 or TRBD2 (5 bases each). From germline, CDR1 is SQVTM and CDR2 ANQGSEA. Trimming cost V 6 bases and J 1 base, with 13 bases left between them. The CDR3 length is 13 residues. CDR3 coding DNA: TGCAGCGTACAACCGGGACGGTCCTACGAGCAGTACTTC. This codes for CSVQPGRSYEQYF.

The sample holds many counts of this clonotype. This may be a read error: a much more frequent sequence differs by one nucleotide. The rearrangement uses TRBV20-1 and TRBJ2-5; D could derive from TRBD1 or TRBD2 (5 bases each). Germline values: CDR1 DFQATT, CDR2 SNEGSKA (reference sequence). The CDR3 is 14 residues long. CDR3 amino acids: CSALLGAIQATQYF. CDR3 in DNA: TGCAGTGCCCTACTCGGGGCGATCCAAGCGACCCAGTACTTC.

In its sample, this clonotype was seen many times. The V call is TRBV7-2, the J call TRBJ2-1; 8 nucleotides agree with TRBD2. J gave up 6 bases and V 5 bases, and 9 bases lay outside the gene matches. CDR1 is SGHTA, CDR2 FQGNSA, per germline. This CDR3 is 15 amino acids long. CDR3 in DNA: TGTGCCAGCAGCCTACCGGGACTAGTTACCAATGAGCAGTTCTTC. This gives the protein CASSLPGLVTNEQFF.

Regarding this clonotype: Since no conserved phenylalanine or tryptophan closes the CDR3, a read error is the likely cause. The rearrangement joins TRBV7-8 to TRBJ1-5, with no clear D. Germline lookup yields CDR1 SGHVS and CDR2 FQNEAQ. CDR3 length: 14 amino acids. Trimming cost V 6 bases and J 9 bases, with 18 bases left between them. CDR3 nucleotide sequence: TGTGCCAGCAGTCGCGGGCCCTCGGATCGGCCCCAGCATCTT. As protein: CASSRGPSDRPQHL.

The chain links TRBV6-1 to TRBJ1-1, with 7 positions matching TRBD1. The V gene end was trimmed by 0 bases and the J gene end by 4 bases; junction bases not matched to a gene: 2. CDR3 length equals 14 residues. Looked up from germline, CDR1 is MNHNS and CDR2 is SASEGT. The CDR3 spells CASSEAAGGTEAFF. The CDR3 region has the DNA TGTGCCAGCAGTGAAGCAGCAGGGGGCACTGAAGCTTTCTTT.

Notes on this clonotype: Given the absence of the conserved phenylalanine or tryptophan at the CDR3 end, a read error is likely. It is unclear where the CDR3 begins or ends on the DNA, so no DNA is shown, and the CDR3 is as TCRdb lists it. CDR3 residues: CASSLALYVHY. This chain links TRBV7-2 with TRBJ1-4; the table's TRBD1 call for D was not verified on the DNA. The CDR3 is 11 residues long, counting both termini. The germline V gene encodes CDR1 SGHTA and CDR2 FQGNSA.

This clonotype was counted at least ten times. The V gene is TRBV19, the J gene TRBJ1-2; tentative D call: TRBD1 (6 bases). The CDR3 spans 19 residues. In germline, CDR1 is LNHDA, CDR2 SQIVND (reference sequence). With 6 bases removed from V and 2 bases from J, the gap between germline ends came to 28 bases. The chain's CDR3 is CASRYLWAGGRSENYGYTF. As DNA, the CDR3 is TGTGCCAGTAGATATCTTTGGGCGGGGGGGCGTTCCGAAAACTATGGCTACACCTTC.

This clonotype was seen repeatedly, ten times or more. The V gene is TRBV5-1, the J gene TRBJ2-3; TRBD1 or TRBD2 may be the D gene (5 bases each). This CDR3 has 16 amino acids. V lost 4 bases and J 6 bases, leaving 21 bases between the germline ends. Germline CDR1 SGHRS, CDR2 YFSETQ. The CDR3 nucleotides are TGCGCCAGCAGCGATCGGGACGTGAGACAACAGGATACGCAGTATTTT. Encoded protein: CASSDRDVRQQDTQYF.

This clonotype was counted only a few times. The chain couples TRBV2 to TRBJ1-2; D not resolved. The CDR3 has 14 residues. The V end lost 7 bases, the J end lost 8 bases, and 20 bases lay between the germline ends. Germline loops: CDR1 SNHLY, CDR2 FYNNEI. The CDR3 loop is CASTSLAVLWGYTF. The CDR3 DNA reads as TGTGCCAGCACCTCCCTTGCTGTCCTATGGGGCTACACCTTC. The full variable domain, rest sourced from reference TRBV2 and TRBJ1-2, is EPEVTQTPSHQVTQMGQEVILRCVPISNHLYFYWYRQILGQKVEFLVSFYNNEISEKSEIFDDQFSVERPDGSNFTLKIRSTKLEDSAMYFCASTSLAVLWGYTFGSGTRLTVV.

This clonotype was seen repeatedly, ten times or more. The CDR3 spells CASSFSSVYAEQYF. CDR3 nucleotide sequence: TGTGCCAGCAGCTTTTCTAGTGTCTACGCTGAGCAGTACTTC. This chain joins TRBV7-9 and TRBJ2-7; D is unresolved. The V and J ends lost 3 bases and 7 bases respectively, with 16 bases between them. The V gene's germline CDR1 is SEHNR and CDR2 FQNEAQ (reference sequence). This CDR3 comprises 14 residues.

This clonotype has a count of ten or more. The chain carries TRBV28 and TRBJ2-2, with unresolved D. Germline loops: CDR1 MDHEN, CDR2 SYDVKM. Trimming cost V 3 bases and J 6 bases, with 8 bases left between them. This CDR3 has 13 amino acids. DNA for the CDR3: TGTGCCAGCAGTTTTTTCGGGTCCGGGGAGCTGTTTTTT. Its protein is CASSFFGSGELFF.

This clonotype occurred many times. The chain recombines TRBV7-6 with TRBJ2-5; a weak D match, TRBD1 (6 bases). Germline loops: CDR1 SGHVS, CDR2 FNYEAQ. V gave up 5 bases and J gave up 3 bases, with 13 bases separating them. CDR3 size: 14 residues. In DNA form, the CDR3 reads TGTGCCAGCAGCCTCCTACAGGGTGAAGAGACCCAGTACTTC. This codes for CASSLLQGEETQYF.

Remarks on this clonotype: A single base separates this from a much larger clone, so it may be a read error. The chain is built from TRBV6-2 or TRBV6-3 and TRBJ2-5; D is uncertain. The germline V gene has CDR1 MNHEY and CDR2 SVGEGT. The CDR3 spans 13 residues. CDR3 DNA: TGTGCCAGCAGTTACTCGATCCTTGAGACCCAGCACTTC. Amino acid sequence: CASSYSILETQHF.

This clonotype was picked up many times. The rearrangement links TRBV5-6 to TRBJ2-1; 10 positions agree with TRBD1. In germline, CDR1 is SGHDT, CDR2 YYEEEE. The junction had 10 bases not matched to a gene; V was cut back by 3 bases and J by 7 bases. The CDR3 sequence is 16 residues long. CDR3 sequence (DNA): TGTGCCAGCAGCTGGTTGGACAGGGGGGGTAGGAATGAGCAGTTCTTC. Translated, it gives CASSWLDRGGRNEQFF.

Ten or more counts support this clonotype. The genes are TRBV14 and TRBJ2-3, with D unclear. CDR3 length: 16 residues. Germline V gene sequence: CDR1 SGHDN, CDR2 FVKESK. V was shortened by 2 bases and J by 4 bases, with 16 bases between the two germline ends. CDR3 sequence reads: CASSQYVFTAPDTQYF. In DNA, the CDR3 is TGTGCCAGCAGCCAATACGTGTTCACGGCCCCAGATACGCAGTATTTT.

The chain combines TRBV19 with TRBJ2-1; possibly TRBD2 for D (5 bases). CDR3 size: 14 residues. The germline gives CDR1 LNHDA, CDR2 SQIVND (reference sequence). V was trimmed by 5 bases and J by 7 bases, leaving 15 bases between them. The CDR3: CASSRGLATNEQFF. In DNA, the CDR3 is TGTGCCAGTAGTCGAGGACTCGCGACGAATGAGCAGTTCTTC.

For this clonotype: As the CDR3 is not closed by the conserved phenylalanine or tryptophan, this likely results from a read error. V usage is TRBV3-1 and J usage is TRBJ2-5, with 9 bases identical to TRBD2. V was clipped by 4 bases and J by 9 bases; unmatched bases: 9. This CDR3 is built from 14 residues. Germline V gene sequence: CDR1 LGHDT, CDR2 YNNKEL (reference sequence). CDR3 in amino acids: CASSRGTSLEAQYL. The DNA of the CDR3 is TGTGCCAGCAGCCGAGGGACTAGCCTTGAGGCCCAGTACCTC.

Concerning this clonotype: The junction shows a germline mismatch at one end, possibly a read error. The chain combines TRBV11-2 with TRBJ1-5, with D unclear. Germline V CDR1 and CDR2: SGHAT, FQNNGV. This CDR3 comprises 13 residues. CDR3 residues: CASSFGSNPPQRF. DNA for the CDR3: TGTGCCAGCAGCTTTGGCAGCAATCCGCCCCAGCGTTTT.

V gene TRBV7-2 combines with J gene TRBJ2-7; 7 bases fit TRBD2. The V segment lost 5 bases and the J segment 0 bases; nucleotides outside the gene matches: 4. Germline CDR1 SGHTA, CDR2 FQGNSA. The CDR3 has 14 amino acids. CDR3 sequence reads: CASSREGFSYEQYF. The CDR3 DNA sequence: TGTGCCAGCAGCAGGGAGGGATTCTCCTACGAGCAGTACTTC. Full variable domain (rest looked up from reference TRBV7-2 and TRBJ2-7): GAGVSQSPSNKVTEKGKDVELRCDPISGHTALYWYRQSLGQGLEFLIYFQGNSAPDKSGLPSDRFSAERTGGSVSTLTIQRTQQEDSAVYLCASSREGFSYEQYFGPGTRLTVT.

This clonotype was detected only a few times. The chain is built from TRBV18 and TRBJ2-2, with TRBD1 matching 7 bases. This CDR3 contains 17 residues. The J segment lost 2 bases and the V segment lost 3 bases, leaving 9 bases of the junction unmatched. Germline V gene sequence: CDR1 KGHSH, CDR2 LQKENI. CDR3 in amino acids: CASSPPGQRQNTGELFF. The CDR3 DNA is TGTGCCAGCTCACCTCCGGGACAGCGTCAAAACACCGGGGAGCTGTTTTTT.

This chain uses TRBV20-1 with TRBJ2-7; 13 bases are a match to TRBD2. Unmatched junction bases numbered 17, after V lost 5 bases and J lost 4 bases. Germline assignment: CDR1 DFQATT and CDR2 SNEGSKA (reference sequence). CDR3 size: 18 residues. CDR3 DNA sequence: TGCAGTGCTCACAAAATCACTAGCGGGAGGGCGAGTTGGTACGAGCAGTACTTC. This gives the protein CSAHKITSGRASWYEQYF.

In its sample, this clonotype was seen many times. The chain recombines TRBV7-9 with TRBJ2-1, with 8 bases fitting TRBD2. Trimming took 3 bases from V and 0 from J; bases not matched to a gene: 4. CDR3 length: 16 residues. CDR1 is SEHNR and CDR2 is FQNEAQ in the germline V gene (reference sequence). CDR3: CASSFRTSFSYNEQFF. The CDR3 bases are TGTGCCAGCAGCTTTAGGACTAGCTTCTCCTACAATGAGCAGTTCTTC.